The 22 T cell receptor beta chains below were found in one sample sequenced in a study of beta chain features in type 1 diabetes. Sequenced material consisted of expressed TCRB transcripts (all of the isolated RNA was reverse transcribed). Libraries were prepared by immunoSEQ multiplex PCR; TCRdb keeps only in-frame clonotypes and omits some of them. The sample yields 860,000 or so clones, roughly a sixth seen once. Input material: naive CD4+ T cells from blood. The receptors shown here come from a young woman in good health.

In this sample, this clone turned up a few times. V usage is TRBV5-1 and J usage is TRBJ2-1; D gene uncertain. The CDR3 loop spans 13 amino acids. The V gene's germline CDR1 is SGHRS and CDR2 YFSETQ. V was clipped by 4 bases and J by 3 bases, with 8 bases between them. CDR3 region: CASSPDGYNEQFF. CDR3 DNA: TGCGCCAGCAGCCCGGACGGCTACAATGAGCAGTTCTTC.

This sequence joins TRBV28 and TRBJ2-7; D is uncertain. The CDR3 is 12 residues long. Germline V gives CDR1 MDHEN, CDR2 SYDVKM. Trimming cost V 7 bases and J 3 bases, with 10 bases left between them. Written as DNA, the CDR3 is TGTGCCAGCAATGGGGTTGGCTACGAGCAGTACTTC. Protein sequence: CASNGVGYEQYF.

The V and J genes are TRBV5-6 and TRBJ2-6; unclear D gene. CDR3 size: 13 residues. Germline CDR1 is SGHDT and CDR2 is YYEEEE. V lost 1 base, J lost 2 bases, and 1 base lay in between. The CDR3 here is CASSLTGANVLTF. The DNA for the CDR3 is TGTGCCAGCAGCTTGACTGGGGCCAACGTCCTGACTTTC.

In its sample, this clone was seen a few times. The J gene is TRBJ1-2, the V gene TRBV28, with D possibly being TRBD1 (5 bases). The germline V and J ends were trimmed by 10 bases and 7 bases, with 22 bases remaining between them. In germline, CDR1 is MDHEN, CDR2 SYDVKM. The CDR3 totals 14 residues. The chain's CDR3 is CATSVRGPRSGYTF. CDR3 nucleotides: TGTGCCACCTCCGTCCGGGGCCCGAGAAGTGGCTACACCTTC.

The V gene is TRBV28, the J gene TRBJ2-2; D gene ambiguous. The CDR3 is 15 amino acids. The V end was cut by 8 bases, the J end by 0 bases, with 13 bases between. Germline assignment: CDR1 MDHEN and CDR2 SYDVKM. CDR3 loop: CASGLRAANTGELFF. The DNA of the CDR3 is TGTGCCAGCGGCCTCCGGGCCGCGAACACCGGGGAGCTGTTTTTT. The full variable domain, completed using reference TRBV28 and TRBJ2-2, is DVKVTQSSRYLVKRTGEKVFLECVQDMDHENMFWYRQDPGLGLRLIYFSYDVKMKEKGDIPEGYSVSREKKERFSLILESASTNQTSMYLCASGLRAANTGELFFGEGSRLTVL.

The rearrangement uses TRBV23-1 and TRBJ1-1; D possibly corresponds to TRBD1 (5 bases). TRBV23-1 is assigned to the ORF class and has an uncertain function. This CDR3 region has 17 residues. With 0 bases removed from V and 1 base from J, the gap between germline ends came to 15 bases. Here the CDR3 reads CASSQSRGIKENTEAFF. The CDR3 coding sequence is TGCGCCAGCAGTCAATCGCGGGGGATAAAAGAGAACACTGAAGCTTTCTTT.

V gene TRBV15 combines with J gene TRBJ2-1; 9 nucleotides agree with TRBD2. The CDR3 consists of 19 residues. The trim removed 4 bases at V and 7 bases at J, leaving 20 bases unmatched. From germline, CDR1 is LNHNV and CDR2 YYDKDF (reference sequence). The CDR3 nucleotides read TGTGCCACCAGCACCTTAGAAGGCCCTAGCGGGAATAGTCGGAATGAGCAGTTCTTC. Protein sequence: CATSTLEGPSGNSRNEQFF. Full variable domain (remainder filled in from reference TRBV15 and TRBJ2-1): DAMVIQNPRYQVTQFGKPVTLSCSQTLNHNVMYWYQQKSSQAPKLLFHYYDKDFNNEADTPDNFQSRRPNTSFCFLDIRSPGLGDTAMYLCATSTLEGPSGNSRNEQFFGPGTRLTVL.

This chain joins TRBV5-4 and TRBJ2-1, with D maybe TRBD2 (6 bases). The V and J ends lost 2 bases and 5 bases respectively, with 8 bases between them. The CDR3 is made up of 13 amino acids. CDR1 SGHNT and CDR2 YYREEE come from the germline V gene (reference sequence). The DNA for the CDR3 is TGTGCCAGCAGCTTTCCTAGCGACAATGAGCAGTTCTTC. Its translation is CASSFPSDNEQFF.

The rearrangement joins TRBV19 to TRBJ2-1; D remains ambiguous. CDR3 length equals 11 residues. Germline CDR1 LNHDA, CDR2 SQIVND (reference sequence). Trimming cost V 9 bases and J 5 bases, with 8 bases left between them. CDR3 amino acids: CASAEDNEQFF. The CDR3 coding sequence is TGTGCCAGCGCAGAAGACAATGAGCAGTTCTTC.

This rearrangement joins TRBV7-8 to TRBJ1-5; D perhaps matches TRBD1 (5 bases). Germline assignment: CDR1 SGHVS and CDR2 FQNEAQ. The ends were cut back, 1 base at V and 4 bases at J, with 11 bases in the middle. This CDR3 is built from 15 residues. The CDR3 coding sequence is TGTGCCAGCAGCTTAGGGAGACAGAGGAATCAGCCCCAGCATTTT. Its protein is CASSLGRQRNQPQHF.

The CDR3 DNA reads as TGTGCCAGCAGCTTAGATGGGGGGGAGCAGTTCTTC. The encoded protein is CASSLDGGEQFF. The chain couples TRBV11-2 to TRBJ2-1; D may be TRBD2 (6 bases). V was cut by 0 bases and J by 10 bases, with 7 bases left in between. Germline CDR1 is SGHAT and CDR2 is FQNNGV. This CDR3 contains 12 residues.

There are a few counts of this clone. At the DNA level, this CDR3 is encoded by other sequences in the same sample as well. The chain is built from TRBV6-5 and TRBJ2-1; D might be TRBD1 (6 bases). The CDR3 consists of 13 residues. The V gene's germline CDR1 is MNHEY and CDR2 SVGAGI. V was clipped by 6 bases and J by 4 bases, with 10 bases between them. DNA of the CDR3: TGTGCCAGCAGCCGGACAGTTTACAATGAGCAGTTCTTC. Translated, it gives CASSRTVYNEQFF.

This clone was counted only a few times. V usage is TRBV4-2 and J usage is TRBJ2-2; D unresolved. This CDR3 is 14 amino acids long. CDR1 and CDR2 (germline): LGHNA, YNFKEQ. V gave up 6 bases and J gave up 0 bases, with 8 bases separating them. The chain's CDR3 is CASRRTPNTGELFF. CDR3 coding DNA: TGTGCCAGCAGACGTACACCGAACACCGGGGAGCTGTTTTTT.

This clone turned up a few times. CDR3 sequence: CASTSGGLAVETQYF. The CDR3 DNA reads as TGCGCCAGCACATCAGGGGGACTAGCGGTAGAGACCCAGTACTTC. The chain carries TRBV5-1 and TRBJ2-5; 11 bases are shared with TRBD2. Germline CDR1 and CDR2: SGHRS and YFSETQ. The trim removed 6 bases at V and 4 bases at J, leaving 8 bases unmatched. The CDR3 is 15 amino acids.

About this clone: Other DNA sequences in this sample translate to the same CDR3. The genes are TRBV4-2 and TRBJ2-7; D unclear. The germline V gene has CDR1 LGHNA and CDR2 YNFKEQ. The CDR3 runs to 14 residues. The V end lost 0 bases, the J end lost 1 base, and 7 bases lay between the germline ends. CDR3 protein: CASSQERNSYEQYF. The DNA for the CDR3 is TGTGCCAGCAGCCAAGAGCGGAATTCCTACGAGCAGTACTTC.

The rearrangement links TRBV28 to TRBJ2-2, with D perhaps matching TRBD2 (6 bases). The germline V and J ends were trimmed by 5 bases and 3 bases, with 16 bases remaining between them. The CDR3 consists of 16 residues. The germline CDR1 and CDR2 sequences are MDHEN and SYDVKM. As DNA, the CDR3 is TGTGCCAGCAGTCAGTACGGGAGAGTCGACACCGGGGAGCTGTTTTTT. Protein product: CASSQYGRVDTGELFF.

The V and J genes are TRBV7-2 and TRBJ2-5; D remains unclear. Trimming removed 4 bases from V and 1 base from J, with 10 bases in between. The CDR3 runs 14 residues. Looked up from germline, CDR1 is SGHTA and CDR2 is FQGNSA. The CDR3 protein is CASSYDGFQETQYF. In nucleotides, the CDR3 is TGTGCCAGCAGCTATGACGGCTTCCAAGAGACCCAGTACTTC.

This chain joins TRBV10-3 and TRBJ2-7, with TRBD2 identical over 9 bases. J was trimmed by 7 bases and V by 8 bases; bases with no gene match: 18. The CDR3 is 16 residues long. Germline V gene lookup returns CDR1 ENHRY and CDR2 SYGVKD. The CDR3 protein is CAIGNPFSGGTLEQYF. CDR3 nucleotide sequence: TGTGCCATCGGGAACCCCTTTAGCGGGGGAACCTTGGAGCAGTACTTC.

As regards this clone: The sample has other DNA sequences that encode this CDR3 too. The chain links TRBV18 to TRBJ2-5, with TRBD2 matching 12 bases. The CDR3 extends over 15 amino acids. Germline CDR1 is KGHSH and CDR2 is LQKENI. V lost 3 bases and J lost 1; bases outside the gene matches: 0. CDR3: CASSPGLAGQETQYF. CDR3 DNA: TGTGCCAGCTCACCGGGACTAGCGGGCCAAGAGACCCAGTACTTC.

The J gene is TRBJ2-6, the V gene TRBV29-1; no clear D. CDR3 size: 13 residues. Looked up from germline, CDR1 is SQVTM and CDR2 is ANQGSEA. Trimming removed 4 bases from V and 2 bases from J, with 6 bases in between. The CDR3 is CSVGGAGANVLTF. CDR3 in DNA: TGCAGCGTTGGGGGTGCTGGGGCCAACGTCCTGACTTTC.

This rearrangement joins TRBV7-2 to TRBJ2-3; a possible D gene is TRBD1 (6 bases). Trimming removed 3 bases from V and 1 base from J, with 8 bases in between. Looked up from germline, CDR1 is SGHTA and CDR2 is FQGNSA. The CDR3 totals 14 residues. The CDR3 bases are TGTGCCAGCAGCTTTGGGGGCCGCACAGATACGCAGTATTTT. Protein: CASSFGGRTDTQYF.

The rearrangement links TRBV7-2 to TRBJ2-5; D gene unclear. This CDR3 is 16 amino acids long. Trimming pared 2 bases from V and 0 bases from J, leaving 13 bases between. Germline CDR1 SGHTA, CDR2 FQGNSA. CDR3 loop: CASSLTVRPYQETQYF. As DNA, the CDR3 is TGTGCCAGCAGCTTAACTGTCAGACCGTACCAAGAGACCCAGTACTTC.